A selection of T cell receptor beta chains follows, all from one sample in a study of T-cell memory formation after mild COVID-19. TCRdb reprocessed the 5' RACE reads via MiXCR and lists one record per CDR3 protein. The profile shows about 140,000 distinct CDR3 sequences, 11% to 15% of them singletons. The sample taken for sequencing was PBMCs or a T cell subset sorted from them (not recorded which). The receptor source for this set is an adult woman who had mild COVID-19 (a few samples of this study predate the infection). Cell type and time point are not known. Both conserved end residues are part of each CDR3. The order of the fields is J gene, V gene, clone size, D gene, CDR3 protein, CDR3 DNA. The D gene is left open where the match is weak. The size entry is marked missing in some rows and otherwise reads once, few, many or a size class.

TRBJ2-1	TRBV24-1	NA	NA	CATSVVDREQFF	TGTGCCACCAGTGTAGTGGATAGGGAGCAGTTCTTC
TRBJ2-7	TRBV6-5	NA	NA	CASRAGQDSYEQYF	TGTGCCAGCAGAGCCGGACAAGACTCCTACGAGCAGTACTTC
TRBJ2-7	TRBV24-1	few	NA	CATSDSTSTRYEQYF	TGTGCCACCAGTGATTCGACTAGTACTCGCTACGAGCAGTACTTC
TRBJ2-7	TRBV6-5	NA	NA	CASSPRDFTYEQYF	TGTGCCAGCAGTCCCAGGGATTTCACCTACGAGCAGTACTTC
TRBJ1-1	TRBV19	few	NA	CASRTGTSVTTEAFF	TGTGCCAGTAGAACCGGGACATCCGTTACCACTGAAGCTTTCTTT
TRBJ1-1	TRBV5-1	NA	NA	CASSPGQTNTEAFF	TGCGCCAGCAGCCCCGGACAGACTAACACTGAAGCTTTCTTT
TRBJ2-1	TRBV5-1	NA	NA	CASRSRGSLGEQFF	TGCGCCAGCAGGTCCCGGGGGAGCCTTGGTGAGCAGTTCTTC
TRBJ1-1	TRBV6-4	NA	NA	CASSDVAGVTEAFF	TGTGCCAGCAGTGACGTGGCAGGGGTAACTGAAGCTTTCTTT
TRBJ1-1	TRBV27	few	TRBD1	CASSLSWTGQNTEAFF	TGTGCCAGCAGTTTATCCTGGACAGGTCAGAACACTGAAGCTTTCTTT
TRBJ2-7	TRBV7-3	NA	NA	CASSFDGDEQYF	TGTGCCAGCAGCTTCGACGGGGACGAGCAGTACTTC
TRBJ2-7	TRBV6-5	few	TRBD1	CASSGTGETYEQYF	TGTGCCAGCAGCGGGACAGGGGAGACCTACGAGCAGTACTTC
TRBJ2-4	TRBV7-9	few	TRBD2	CASSRSGRAFQDIQYF	TGTGCCAGCAGCCGTAGCGGGAGGGCCTTTCAAGACATTCAGTACTTC
TRBJ2-7	TRBV5-1	many	NA	CASSRTDSSYEQYF	TGCGCCAGCAGCCGGACCGATAGCTCCTACGAGCAGTACTTC
TRBJ2-5	TRBV4-1	few	NA	CASSQDRRGSETQYF	TGCGCCAGCAGCCAAGATAGGAGGGGATCGGAGACCCAGTACTTC
TRBJ1-1	TRBV29-1	once	NA	CSVEEGELNTEAFF	TGCAGCGTTGAAGAGGGGGAATTGAACACTGAAGCTTTCTTT
TRBJ2-1	TRBV12-3/TRBV12-4	few	TRBD2	CASSLGEGLVGEQFF	TGTGCCAGCAGTTTAGGGGAGGGACTAGTAGGCGAGCAGTTCTTC
TRBJ1-1	TRBV6-2/TRBV6-3	once	NA	CASSYSAGATEAFF	TGTGCCAGCAGTTACTCGGCGGGGGCCACTGAAGCTTTCTTT
TRBJ2-7	TRBV7-8	few	TRBD2	CASSREARGVLFSSYEQYF	TGTGCCAGCAGCCGCGAGGCGCGGGGGGTCCTTTTTAGCTCCTACGAGCAGTACTTC
TRBJ1-5	TRBV2	NA	NA	CASRRDGLNQPQHF	TGTGCCAGCAGGCGGGACGGCCTCAATCAGCCCCAGCATTTT
TRBJ2-5	TRBV7-2	NA	NA	CASSFQSTRLAETQYF	TGTGCCAGCAGCTTTCAGTCGACTAGGTTGGCAGAGACCCAGTACTTC
TRBJ1-2	TRBV7-9	few	NA	CASSLGWENYGYTF	TGTGCCAGCAGCTTGGGCTGGGAAAACTATGGCTACACCTTC
TRBJ1-1	TRBV12-3/TRBV12-4	NA	TRBD1	CASSVTGGFTEAFF	TGTGCCAGCAGTGTGACAGGGGGCTTCACTGAAGCTTTCTTT
TRBJ2-2	TRBV30	NA	NA	CAWRGGLRTGELFF	TGTGCCTGGAGGGGGGGCCTACGCACCGGGGAGCTGTTTTTT
TRBJ1-1	TRBV6-5	NA	NA	CASSFGQGNTEAFF	TGTGCCAGCAGTTTTGGCCAGGGGAACACTGAAGCTTTCTTT